Here is one T cell receptor beta chain with its context. Its antigen is not identified. Unique molecular identifiers were used to barcode this TCRbeta library. TCRdb recomputed calls from the PCR reads with MiXCR, one row per CDR3 protein. The table includes over 100,000 distinct CDR3 sequences, 10% detected once. This entry comes from a study of T-cell reconstitution after alpha-beta-depleted transplantation in children. Study-wide results and limits: Surviving recipient T cells and thymic progenitors accounted for the high day-60 TCRbeta diversity observed in some patients. Once a year had passed after transplant, T-cell counts and diversity came mostly from newly produced T cells. The origin of alpha-beta T cells about two months after transplant was reportedly several hundred expanded graft clones.

CDR3 length equals 13 residues. The germline V gene has CDR1 SGHDN and CDR2 FVKESK. V gave up 3 bases and J gave up 5 bases, with 10 bases separating them. The chain is built from TRBV14 and TRBJ1-1; the D gene is possibly TRBD1 (6 bases). The sequence was collected from a boy between 2 and 10 years old with acute lymphoblastic leukemia, due to receive a stem cell transplant. The sequenced sample was PBMCs, obtained before TCRalphabeta/CD19-depleted stem cell transplant. This CDR3 is CASSQGAWTEAFF. The CDR3 nucleotides read TGTGCCAGCAGCCAGGGGGCATGGACTGAAGCTTTCTTT.